This T cell receptor beta chain stems from a study of T cells expressing NK-cell markers. Study as a whole: One of eight sequenced donors was HCMV-seronegative; the other seven were seropositive. Study-level results: Unclear, still, was the HCMV specificity of the expanded NKG2C+ T cell clones.

In the case of this clonotype: Its target is unknown.

TCRdb derives one entry per CDR3 protein from the 5' RACE reads, leaving out DNA. The repertoire table contains roughly 180,000 distinct CDR3 sequences. The CDR3 sequence is 15 residues long. Germline V gene lookup returns CDR1 SGDLS and CDR2 YYNGEE. The chain is built from TRBV9 and TRBJ1-1; TCRdb selects TRBD1, and the lack of DNA leaves this call unchecked. Sequenced sample: blood T cells: a sorted CD56 or NKG2C T cell subset, CD4+ or CD8+ T cells, or bulk PBMC T cells (not recorded which). This clonotype was sampled from a man aged 18-70 years in good health. The CDR3 here is CASSDGTGGAAEAFF. Together with reference TRBV9 and TRBJ1-1, the CDR3 gives the full variable domain: DSGVTQTPKHLITATGQRVTLRCSPRSGDLSVYWYQQSLDQGLQFLIQYYNGEERAKGNILERFSAQQFPDLHSELNLSSLELGDSALYFCASSDGTGGAAEAFFGQGTRLTVV.